This T cell receptor beta chain was retrieved from a study of T cells after posttransplantation cyclophosphamide. The table came from immunoSEQ multiplex PCR; TCRdb's copy has only in-frame clones and leaves some out. This sample shows under 45,000 clones and no singletons; approximately 5.9% rests with the ten largest. The length of the CDR3 is 13 residues. Germline-derived CDR1 and CDR2 are LGHNA and YSLEER. V gave up 0 bases and J gave up 2 bases, with 4 bases separating them. This clone was counted many times. This receptor was identified in a man aged 25 to 40 in good health and a related stem cell transplant donor. Source material: PBMCs. The rearrangement links TRBV4-3 to TRBJ1-1; no clear D. Here the CDR3 DNA reads TGCGCCAGCAGCCAAGATCGTAACACTGAAGCTTTCTTT. Its protein is CASSQDRNTEAFF.